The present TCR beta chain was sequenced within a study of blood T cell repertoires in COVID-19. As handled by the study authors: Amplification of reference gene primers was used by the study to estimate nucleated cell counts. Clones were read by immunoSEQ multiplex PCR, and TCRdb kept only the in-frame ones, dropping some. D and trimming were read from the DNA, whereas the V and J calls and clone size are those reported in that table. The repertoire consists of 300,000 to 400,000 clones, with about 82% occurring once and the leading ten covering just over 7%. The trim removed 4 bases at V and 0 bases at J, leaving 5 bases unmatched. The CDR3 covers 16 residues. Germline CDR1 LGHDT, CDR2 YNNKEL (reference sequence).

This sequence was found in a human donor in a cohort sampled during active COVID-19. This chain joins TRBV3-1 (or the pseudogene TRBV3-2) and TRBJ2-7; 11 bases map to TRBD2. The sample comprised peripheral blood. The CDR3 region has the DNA TGTGCCAGCAGCCCTGGGACTAGCGGAAACTCCTACGAGCAGTACTTC. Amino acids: CASSPGTSGNSYEQYF.